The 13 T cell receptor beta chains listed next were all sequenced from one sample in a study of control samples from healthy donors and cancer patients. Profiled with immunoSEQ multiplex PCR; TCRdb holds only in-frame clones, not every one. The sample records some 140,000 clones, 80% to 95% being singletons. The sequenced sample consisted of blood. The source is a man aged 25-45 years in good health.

For the CDR3, the DNA is TGTGCCAGCAGCCTCCAACTGCCGGGACAGGGCAAGGACGAGCAGTACTTC. Protein product: CASSLQLPGQGKDEQYF. This chain links TRBV2 with TRBJ2-7; 9 bases fit TRBD1. V was clipped by 6 bases and J by 5 bases; unmatched bases: 17. Germline CDR1 and CDR2: SNHLY and FYNNEI. CDR3 length: 17 amino acids.

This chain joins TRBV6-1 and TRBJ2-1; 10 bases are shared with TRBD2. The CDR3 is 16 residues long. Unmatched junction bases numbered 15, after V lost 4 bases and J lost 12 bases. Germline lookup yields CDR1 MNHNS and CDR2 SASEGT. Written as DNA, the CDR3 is TGTGCCAGCAGTGGGGATCGGGGTAGCGGGAGGCGGGGGCAGTTCTTC. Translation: CASSGDRGSGRRGQFF.

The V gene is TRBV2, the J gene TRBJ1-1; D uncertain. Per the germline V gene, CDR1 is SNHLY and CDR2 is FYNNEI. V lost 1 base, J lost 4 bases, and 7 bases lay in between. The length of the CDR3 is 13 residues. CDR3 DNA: TGTGCCAGCAGTGAAGGGGCGCGCACTGAAGCTTTCTTT. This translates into CASSEGARTEAFF.

The CDR3 sequence is CASGKANYGYTF. DNA for the CDR3: TGTGCCAGTGGGAAGGCAAACTATGGCTACACCTTC. V gene TRBV6-5 combines with J gene TRBJ1-2; D is unclear. The V and J ends lost 9 bases and 2 bases respectively, with 10 bases between them. The CDR3 contains 12 residues. The V gene's germline CDR1 is MNHEY and CDR2 SVGAGI.

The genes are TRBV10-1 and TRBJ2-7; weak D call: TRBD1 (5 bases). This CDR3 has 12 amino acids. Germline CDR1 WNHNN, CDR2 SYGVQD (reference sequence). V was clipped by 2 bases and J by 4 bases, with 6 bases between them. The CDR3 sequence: CASSEQGYEQYF. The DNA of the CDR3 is TGCGCCAGCAGTGAGCAGGGATACGAGCAGTACTTC.

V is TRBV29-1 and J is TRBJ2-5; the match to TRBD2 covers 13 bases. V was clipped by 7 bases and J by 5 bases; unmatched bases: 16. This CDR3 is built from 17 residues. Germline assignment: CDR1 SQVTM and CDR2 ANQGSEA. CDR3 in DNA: TGCAGCGGGAGACTAGCGGGAGGAGGAATGTCGTTGGAGACCCAGTACTTC. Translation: CSGRLAGGGMSLETQYF.

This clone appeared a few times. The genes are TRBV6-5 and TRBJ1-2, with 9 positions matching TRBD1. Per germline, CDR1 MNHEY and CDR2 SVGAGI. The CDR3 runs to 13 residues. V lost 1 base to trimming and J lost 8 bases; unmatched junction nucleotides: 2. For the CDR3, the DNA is TGTGCCAGCAGTTACTGGGGACAGGGCGGCTACACCTTC. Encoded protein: CASSYWGQGGYTF.

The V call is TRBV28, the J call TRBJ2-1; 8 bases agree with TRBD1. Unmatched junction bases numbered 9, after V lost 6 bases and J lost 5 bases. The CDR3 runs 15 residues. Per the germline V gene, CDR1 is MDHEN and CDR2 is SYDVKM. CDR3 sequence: CASSKRGTGNNEQFF. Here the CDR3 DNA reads TGTGCCAGCAGCAAGAGGGGGACAGGTAACAATGAGCAGTTCTTC. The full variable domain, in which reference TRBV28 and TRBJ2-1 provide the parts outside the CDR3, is DVKVTQSSRYLVKRTGEKVFLECVQDMDHENMFWYRQDPGLGLRLIYFSYDVKMKEKGDIPEGYSVSREKKERFSLILESASTNQTSMYLCASSKRGTGNNEQFFGPGTRLTVL.

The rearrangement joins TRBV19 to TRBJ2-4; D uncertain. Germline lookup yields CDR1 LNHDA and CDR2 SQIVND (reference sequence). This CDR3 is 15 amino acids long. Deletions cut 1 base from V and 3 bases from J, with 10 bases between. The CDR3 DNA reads TGTGCCAGTAGTATAGTCAAGATCGGCAAAAACATTCAGTACTTC. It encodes CASSIVKIGKNIQYF. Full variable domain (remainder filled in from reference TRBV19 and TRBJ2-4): DGGITQSPKYLFRKEGQNVTLSCEQNLNHDAMYWYRQDPGQGLRLIYYSQIVNDFQKGDIAEGYSVSREKKESFPLTVTSAQKNPTAFYLCASSIVKIGKNIQYFGAGTRLSVL.

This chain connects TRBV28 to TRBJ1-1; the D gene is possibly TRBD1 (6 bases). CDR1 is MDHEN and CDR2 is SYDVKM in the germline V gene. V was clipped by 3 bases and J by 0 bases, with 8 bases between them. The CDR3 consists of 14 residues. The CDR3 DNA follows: TGTGCCAGCAGTTTCAGGGGTTTGAACACTGAAGCTTTCTTT. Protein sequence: CASSFRGLNTEAFF.

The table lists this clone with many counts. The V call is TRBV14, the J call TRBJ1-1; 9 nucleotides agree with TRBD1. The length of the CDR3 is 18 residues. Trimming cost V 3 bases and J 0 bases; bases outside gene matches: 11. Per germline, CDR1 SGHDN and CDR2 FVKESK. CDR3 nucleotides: TGTGCCAGCAGCCACCAAATAGGGACAGGGTATATGAACACTGAAGCTTTCTTT. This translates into CASSHQIGTGYMNTEAFF.

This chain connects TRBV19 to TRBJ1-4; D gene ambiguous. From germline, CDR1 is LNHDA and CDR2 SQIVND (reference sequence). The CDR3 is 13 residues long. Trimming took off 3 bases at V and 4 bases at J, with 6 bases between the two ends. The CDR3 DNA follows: TGTGCCAGTAGTATTGTTCTTAATGAAAAACTGTTTTTT. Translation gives CASSIVLNEKLFF.

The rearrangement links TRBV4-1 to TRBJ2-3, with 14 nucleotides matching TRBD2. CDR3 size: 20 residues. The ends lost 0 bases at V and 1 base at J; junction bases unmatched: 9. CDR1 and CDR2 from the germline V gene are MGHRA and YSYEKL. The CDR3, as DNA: TGCGCCAGCAGCCAAGATATAACAGGACTAGCGGGAGGACGCACAGATACGCAGTATTTT. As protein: CASSQDITGLAGGRTDTQYF.